This is a list of T cell receptor beta chains from one sample in a study of cytomegalovirus exposure and HLA in healthy donors. TCRdb keeps only in-frame clones here, not all; method: immunoSEQ multiplex PCR. This sample has 130,000 or so clones, with around 90% found just once. Sequencing was performed on PBMCs. Receptors were obtained from a woman aged 35 to 49 in good health and CMV-seronegative. Each CDR3 is given with its conserved first and last residue. A D gene is named only where the DNA matches it firmly. Size values are once, few and many counts, or a class for expanded clones, and some rows have none.

cdr3_nt: TGTGCCAGCAGACAAGCTCCGGGGGGAGATGGCTACACCTTC
cdr3_aa: CASRQAPGGDGYTF
clone_size: NA
v_call: TRBV28
j_call: TRBJ1-2
d_call: NA

cdr3_nt: TGTGCCAGCAGTGAAAACAGGTACGAGCAGTACTTC
cdr3_aa: CASSENRYEQYF
clone_size: NA
v_call: TRBV6-1
j_call: TRBJ2-7
d_call: NA

cdr3_nt: TGTGCTAGCAGCCGACTAGCGGGAGTGAGTGAGCAGTTCTTC
cdr3_aa: CASSRLAGVSEQFF
clone_size: NA
v_call: TRBV7-7
j_call: TRBJ2-1
d_call: TRBD2

cdr3_nt: TGTGCCAGCAGCCTTCTCCCCGCTACTAGCGGCAGCTCCTACGAGCAGTACTTC
cdr3_aa: CASSLLPATSGSSYEQYF
clone_size: NA
v_call: TRBV7-8
j_call: TRBJ2-7
d_call: TRBD2

cdr3_nt: TGTTCCAGCAGCCCCCAAAGCGGGAGTGCCTACGAGCAGTACTTC
cdr3_aa: CSSSPQSGSAYEQYF
clone_size: NA
v_call: TRBV7-9
j_call: TRBJ2-7
d_call: TRBD2

cdr3_nt: TGCAGCGTTGGGCTTTACAATGAGCAGTTCTTC
cdr3_aa: CSVGLYNEQFF
clone_size: few
v_call: TRBV29-1
j_call: TRBJ2-1
d_call: NA

cdr3_nt: TGTGCCAGCAGCTTGGACAGGGGTGACGAGCAGTACTTC
cdr3_aa: CASSLDRGDEQYF
clone_size: NA
v_call: TRBV5-6
j_call: TRBJ2-7
d_call: TRBD1

cdr3_nt: TGCGCCAGCAGCCGAAACCGGGACAGGGGCTACGAGCAGTACTTC
cdr3_aa: CASSRNRDRGYEQYF
clone_size: NA
v_call: TRBV4-1
j_call: TRBJ2-7
d_call: TRBD1

cdr3_nt: TGTGCCAGCAGAGGATCGGCGACAGGCTATGGCTACACCTTC
cdr3_aa: CASRGSATGYGYTF
clone_size: NA
v_call: TRBV6-1
j_call: TRBJ1-2
d_call: NA

cdr3_nt: TGCGCCAGCAGCTTGGCCACAGGGAGCACTGAAGCTTTCTTT
cdr3_aa: CASSLATGSTEAFF
clone_size: NA
v_call: TRBV5-1
j_call: TRBJ1-1
d_call: NA

cdr3_nt: TGTGCCAGCAGCGTAGACAACGGACAGGTGATGGGAAAACTGTTTTTT
cdr3_aa: CASSVDNGQVMGKLFF
clone_size: NA
v_call: TRBV9
j_call: TRBJ1-4
d_call: TRBD1